This TCR beta chain was sequenced for a study of beta chain features in type 1 diabetes. Whole-study results and caveats: The study found that naive, central memory and Treg TCRB repertoires appeared more similar in patients than in healthy donors.

Germline V gives CDR1 SGHNT, CDR2 YYREEE (reference sequence). The CDR3 length is 15 residues. V lost 4 bases and J lost 1; bases outside the gene matches: 6. Investigators reverse transcribed all isolated RNA, so they sequenced expressed TCRB transcripts. Method: immunoSEQ multiplex PCR; TCRdb's copy keeps in-frame clones and lacks some. Among 200,000 to 250,000 clones, more than 9% were seen once, and the ten largest hold about 0.03%. With regard to this clone: Its antigen is as yet unknown.

The sample taken for sequencing was naive CD4+ T cells from blood. The chain joins TRBV5-4 to TRBJ2-3; 7 bases agree with TRBD2. The sequence derives from a woman in her late teens or twenties in good health. The CDR3 loop reads CASSRGTMGTDTQYF. CDR3 coding DNA: TGTGCCAGCAGCCGTGGGACTATGGGCACAGATACGCAGTATTTT.